This T cell receptor (beta chain) was found in a study of blood T cell repertoires in COVID-19. As for the study in general: The origin of the acute and convalescent COVID-19 samples was the United States, Italy and Spain. T cells, B-cell-depleted T cells, or PBMCs supplied cDNA or gDNA.

In the original analysis: Amplification from reference gene primers served as the basis for estimated nucleated cell counts. TCRdb's table, derived via immunoSEQ multiplex PCR, lists solely in-frame clones and lacks some. The D gene and trimming were derived from the DNA, and the V and J assignments and clone size from that table. The sample carries hundreds of thousands of clones, 65% to 90% recorded once. This CDR3 has 15 residues. Trimming pared 4 bases from V and 6 bases from J, leaving 18 bases between. The germline CDR1 and CDR2 sequences are MNHEY and SVGAGI. The sample was peripheral blood. This chain uses TRBV6-5 with TRBJ1-1; D call uncertain. The sequence derives from a human donor in a cohort sampled during active COVID-19. CDR3 in amino acids: CASSSVGKLNAEAFF. The CDR3 nucleotides read TGTGCCAGCAGTTCCGTCGGGAAACTCAACGCTGAAGCTTTCTTT.